This T cell receptor (beta chain) originates from a study of shared clonotypes between healthy human individuals. As for the study in general: A few men and a couple of women, aged 18 to 49, were donors.

Findings and limits, study-wide: Donor clonotype sharing was expected to depend on sequencing depth.

The protocol was immunoSEQ multiplex PCR, while the TCRdb copy is restricted to in-frame clones and leaves out a portion. The sample lists about 580,000 clones; about 98% were seen once. A word on this clone: Its antigen is as yet unknown.

CDR3 length: 16 amino acids. V dropped 5 bases and J dropped 4 bases, with 18 bases sitting between them. Looked up from germline, CDR1 is SGHAT and CDR2 is FQNNGV. CD45RO-negative, CCR7-selected cells formed the naive CD8 fraction, which excluded terminally differentiated effector memory CD45RA+ cells. V and J are TRBV11-2 and TRBJ2-1, with D perhaps TRBD2 (6 bases). The specimen sequenced was naive CD8+ T cells sorted from blood. This clonotype was sampled from a man aged 25-45 years in good health. CDR3 protein: CASSLRLAIGYNEQFF. CDR3 nucleotides: TGTGCCAGCAGCCTTAGGCTAGCGATTGGGTACAATGAGCAGTTCTTC. Based on the CDR3 plus reference TRBV11-2 and TRBJ2-1, the full variable domain is EAGVAQSPRYKIIEKRQSVAFWCNPISGHATLYWYQQILGQGPKLLIQFQNNGVVDDSQLPKDRFSAERLKGVDSTLKIQPAKLEDSAVYLCASSLRLAIGYNEQFFGPGTRLTVL.